This T cell receptor beta chain was retrieved from a study of lymphopenia after photon versus proton radiotherapy. General study findings and limits: Post-nadir diversity loss with photons came from oligoclonal expansion, particularly CD8+ Temra cells. Larger post-nadir TCR diversity loss correlated inversely with survival in deceased patients. Photon-treated patients lost naive T cells and TCR diversity; proton-treated stayed stable.

This clone was detected once. Its specificity is not known. TCRdb's table, derived via immunoSEQ multiplex PCR, lists solely in-frame clones and lacks some. The sample lists about 45,000 clones, 85% occurring once. CDR1 MNHEY and CDR2 SMNVEV come from the germline V gene (reference sequence). Trimming pared 5 bases from V and 7 bases from J, leaving 15 bases between. The CDR3 has 14 residues. This receptor was obtained from a man in his forties or fifties with gastric cancer. This specimen consisted of peripheral blood, obtained from a patient treated with photon-based radiotherapy. This chain links TRBV27 with TRBJ1-5; D uncertain. The CDR3 is CASSPSGYRQPQHF. The CDR3 nucleotides are TGTGCCAGCAGTCCGAGCGGGTATCGGCAGCCCCAGCATTTT.